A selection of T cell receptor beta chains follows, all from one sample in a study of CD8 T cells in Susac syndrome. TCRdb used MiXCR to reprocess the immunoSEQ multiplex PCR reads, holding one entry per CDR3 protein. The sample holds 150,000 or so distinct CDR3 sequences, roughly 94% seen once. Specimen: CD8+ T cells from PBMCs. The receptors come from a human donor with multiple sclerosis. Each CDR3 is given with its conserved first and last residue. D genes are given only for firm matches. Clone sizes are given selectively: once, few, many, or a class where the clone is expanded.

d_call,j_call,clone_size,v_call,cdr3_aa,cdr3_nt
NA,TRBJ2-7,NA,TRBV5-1,CASSLSSKDEQYF,TGCGCCAGCAGCTTGTCCTCTAAGGACGAGCAGTACTTC
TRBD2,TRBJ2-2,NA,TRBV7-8,CASSLVPERENTGELFF,TGTGCCAGCAGCTTAGTCCCCGAGCGGGAGAACACCGGGGAGCTGTTTTTT
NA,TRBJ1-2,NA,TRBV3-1,CASSQEGEQGRGDGYTF,TGTGCCAGCAGCCAAGAAGGGGAACAGGGACGGGGCGATGGCTACACCTTC
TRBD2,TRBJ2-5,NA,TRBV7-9,CASSPSRGRETQYF,TGTGCCAGCAGCCCTTCGCGGGGGAGGGAGACCCAGTACTTC
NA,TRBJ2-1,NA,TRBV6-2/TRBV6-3,CASSYPPNEQFF,TGTGCCAGCAGTTACCCCCCAAATGAGCAGTTCTTC
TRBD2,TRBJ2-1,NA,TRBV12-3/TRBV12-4,CASTASGGHNEQFF,TGTGCCAGCACCGCGAGCGGGGGTCACAATGAGCAGTTCTTC
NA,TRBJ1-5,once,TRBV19,CASSIRPGSNQPQHF,TGTGCCAGTAGTATTCGTCCGGGAAGCAATCAGCCCCAGCATTTT
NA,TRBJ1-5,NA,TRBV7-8,CASSDPDRDGNQPQHF,TGTGCCAGCAGCGATCCTGACCGGGACGGCAATCAGCCCCAGCATTTT
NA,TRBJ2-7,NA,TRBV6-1,CAISESGAPAHEQYF,TGTGCCATCAGTGAGTCAGGGGCTCCCGCCCACGAGCAGTACTTC
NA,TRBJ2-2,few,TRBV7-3,CASSLTLGSGELFF,TGTGCCAGCAGCTTAACGTTGGGAAGCGGGGAGCTGTTTTTT
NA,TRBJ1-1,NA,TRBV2,CASRGVTEAFF,TGTGCCAGCCGAGGGGTTACTGAAGCTTTCTTT
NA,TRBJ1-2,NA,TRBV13,CASSLSRGAKGYTF,TGTGCCAGCAGCTTAAGTCGGGGGGCTAAAGGCTACACCTTC
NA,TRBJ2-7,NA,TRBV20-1,CSATSSSEYEQYF,TGCAGCGCTACTAGCTCCTCGGAATACGAGCAGTACTTC
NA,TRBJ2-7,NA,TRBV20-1,CSAKPGPTSYEQYF,TGCAGTGCTAAACCGGGACCAACTTCATACGAGCAGTACTTC
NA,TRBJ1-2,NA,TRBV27,CASSDGLDYGYTF,TGTGCCAGCAGCGACGGGCTCGACTATGGCTACACCTTC
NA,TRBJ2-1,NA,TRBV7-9,CASSLQTGPFRNEQFF,TGTGCCAGCAGCTTACAAACGGGACCATTTCGCAATGAGCAGTTCTTC
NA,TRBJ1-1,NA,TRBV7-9,CASSLPGDTEAFF,TGTGCCAGCAGCTTACCCGGGGACACTGAAGCTTTCTTT